This T cell receptor (beta chain) was captured in a study of shared T cell receptors in the human thymus. The CDR3 has 14 amino acids. Germline V gives CDR1 MDHEN, CDR2 SYDVKM. J gave up 3 bases and V 6 bases, and 6 bases lay outside the gene matches. The data were produced by immunoSEQ multiplex PCR, yet TCRdb's version contains in-frame clones alone and is incomplete. Among almost 550,000 clones, about 84% were seen once, and the ten largest hold more than 0.01%. The sample also formed part of further work on human thymus T cells. Turning to that study: Thymus was obtained from resections taken during corrective heart surgery. Related reports documented highly overlapping thymic repertoires among unrelated individuals.

The genes are TRBV28 and TRBJ2-7; TRBD1 aligns across 9 bases. This clonotype originated in a boy less than two years old with a congenital heart defect. Sequenced: thymocytes. The chain's CDR3 is CASSYRDRVYEQYF. The DNA for the CDR3 is TGTGCCAGCAGCTACCGGGACAGGGTCTACGAGCAGTACTTC. The complete variable domain, with remaining parts taken from reference TRBV28 and TRBJ2-7, reads DVKVTQSSRYLVKRTGEKVFLECVQDMDHENMFWYRQDPGLGLRLIYFSYDVKMKEKGDIPEGYSVSREKKERFSLILESASTNQTSMYLCASSYRDRVYEQYFGPGTRLTVT.